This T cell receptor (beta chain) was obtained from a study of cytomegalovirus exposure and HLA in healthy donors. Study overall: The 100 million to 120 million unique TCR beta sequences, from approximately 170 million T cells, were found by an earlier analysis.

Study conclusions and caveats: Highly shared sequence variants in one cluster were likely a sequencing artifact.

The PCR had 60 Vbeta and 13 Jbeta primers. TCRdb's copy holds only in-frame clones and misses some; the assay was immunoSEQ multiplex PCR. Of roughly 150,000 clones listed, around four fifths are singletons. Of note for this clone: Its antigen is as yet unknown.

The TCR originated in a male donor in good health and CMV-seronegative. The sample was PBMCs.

The CDR3 spells CASSDRGLQPQHF. The CDR3 coding sequence is TGTGCCAGCAGTGATAGGGGGCTTCAGCCCCAGCATTTT. The chain has TRBV2 and TRBJ1-5; 7 bases match TRBD1. Germline assignment: CDR1 SNHLY and CDR2 FYNNEI. V dropped 3 bases and J dropped 6; count of bases not matched to a gene: 2. The CDR3 is made up of 13 amino acids.